Sequencing of this T cell receptor (beta chain) was carried out in a study of PD-1 blockade in classical Hodgkin lymphoma. Findings of the study overall: CD8+ TCR diversity did not rise significantly by C4D1, unlike CD4+. Relapsed/refractory patients reportedly had the lowest baseline TCR diversity, below newly diagnosed patients, who were below healthy donors.

The table came from immunoSEQ multiplex PCR; TCRdb's copy has only in-frame clones and leaves some out. The sample has around 30,000 clones, roughly four fifths seen once. Every patient experienced relapse after autologous stem cell transplantation, and brentuximab vedotin exposure varied. The best responses consisted of complete response, partial response or progressive disease. Turning to this clone: The target antigen is unknown.

V lost 6 bases, J lost 0 bases, and 15 bases lay in between. The CDR3 contains 16 residues. Germline V CDR1 and CDR2: KGHSH, LQKENI. The gene calls are TRBV18 and TRBJ1-5, with D possibly TRBD1 on 6 matching bases. This clonotype was sampled from a human donor with classical Hodgkin lymphoma. The sample here was peripheral blood mononuclear cells (PBMCs), taken at baseline. The CDR3, as DNA: TGTGCCAGCTCCCGGGACACGCCAAATAGCAATCAGCCCCAGCATTTT. Its protein product is CASSRDTPNSNQPQHF.